This T cell receptor (beta chain) comes out of a study of human T cells and chemical hapten exposure. V was pared by 8 bases and J by 3 bases, with 11 bases between. This CDR3 has 12 amino acids. MiXCR, applied by TCRdb to the RACE reads, yields one record per CDR3 protein. The table shows some 110,000 distinct CDR3 sequences, with over 10% occurring only once. Sample time point: patch test 1, 2 weeks after DPC sensitization. The treatment is: therapeutic diphenylcyclopropenone sensitization with weekly scalp DPC. Alopecia patients, 18 to 70 years old and DPC-suitable, served as donors. The input for sequencing was whole blood, taken in connection with sensitization to the hapten diphenylcyclopropenone (DPC). This receptor was taken from a woman aged 45-65 years with alopecia areata. Some clones in this sample may be carry-over from other donors' samples. The chain links TRBV12-3 or TRBV12-4 to TRBJ2-7; tentative D call: TRBD2 (6 bases). CDR3 sequence: CASLLGGYEQYF. The CDR3 coding sequence is TGTGCCAGCCTCCTGGGGGGCTACGAGCAGTACTTC.